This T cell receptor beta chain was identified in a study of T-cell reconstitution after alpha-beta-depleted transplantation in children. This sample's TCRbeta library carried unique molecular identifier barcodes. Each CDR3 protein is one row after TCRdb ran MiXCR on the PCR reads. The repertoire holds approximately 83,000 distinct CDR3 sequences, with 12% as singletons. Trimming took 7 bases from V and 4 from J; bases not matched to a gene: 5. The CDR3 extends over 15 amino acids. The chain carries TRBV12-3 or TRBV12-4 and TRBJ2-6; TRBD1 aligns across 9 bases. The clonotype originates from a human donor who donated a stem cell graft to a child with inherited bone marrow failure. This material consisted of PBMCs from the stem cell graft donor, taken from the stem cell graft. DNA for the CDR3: TGTGCCAGCACACAGGGGGCTAACGGGGCCAACGTCCTGACTTTC. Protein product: CASTQGANGANVLTF.